A selection of T cell receptor beta chains follows, all from one sample in a study of blood T cells in healthy people across ages. MiXCR, run by TCRdb on the 5' RACE reads, gives a single entry per CDR3 protein. The repertoire holds 550,000 to 650,000 distinct CDR3 sequences, with around a quarter as singletons. Separately, the same data were catalogued under a study of T cells of mothers and their children.

Sequenced sample: blood. The receptors shown here come from a boy younger than 10 in good health. Both conserved end residues are trimmed from each CDR3. Size is stated for part of the rows, as once, few or many counts, or as a class when the clone is expanded.

v_call clone_size cdr3_aa
TRBV7-2 many ASSLGGYSNQPQH
TRBV12-3/TRBV12-4 - ASSSQRGGTGELF
TRBV20-1 - RSRGGGY
TRBV3-1 - ASSQLWGTDTQY
TRBV7-8 few ASTKGQGVDYGYT
TRBV7-2 - ASSLGDSRETQY
TRBV4-1 - ASSQIGRGTTEAF
TRBV7-9 - ASSTPRNEQF
TRBV4-3 - ASSQGTVDNEKLF
TRBV7-9 - ASSLSLQGASTDTQY
TRBV30 - AWVNTGELF
TRBV2 few ASSEARMSSGSSNEQF
TRBV5-1 - ASSLFRQSTDTQY
TRBV9 - ASRRDSQSSGANVLT
TRBV29-1 - SVRLAGEYYEQY
TRBV29-1 - SVSTVLNTEAF
TRBV7-8 - ASSLDYGPYTGELF
TRBV7-9 - ASSSSAGEETQY
TRBV9 - ASSVWGNNEQF
TRBV25-1 few ASREYEQY
TRBV24-1 - ATSDLQGLAGGNNEQF
TRBV4-3 - ASSQSDRLSEAF
TRBV24-1 few ATSDPRQTQETQY
TRBV29-1 few SGRLGDSSGNTIY
TRBV12-3/TRBV12-4 many ASSLAGTVSYEQY
TRBV7-8 few ASSHYPQGSLRANTEAF
TRBV24-1 few ATSDLPWVGETQY
TRBV29-1 - SGRGTGETQY
TRBV7-9 - ASNPTGEEDGYT
TRBV3-1 - ASRDIGGTGYT
TRBV6-5 few ASKAGNSYEQY
TRBV7-9 - ASSLIMDQETQY
TRBV6-5 once ASSYSSGQYGYT
TRBV2 - ASSAGTHSTDTQY
TRBV15 - ATSSLIAVSSYNEQF
TRBV15 - ATSRDLNQPQH
TRBV7-9 few ASSLPGPREQY
TRBV25-1 many AARGGGSYEQY
TRBV28 few ATKGAGGIETQY
TRBV7-9 - ASSPRGLAEVYEQY
TRBV6-5 - ASRQAGTQY
TRBV21-1 few ASSGRDHIAKNIQY
TRBV20-1 - SAKRWDRNEQY
TRBV9 few ASSPRPGTGGMNEQF